Each of the 32 T cell receptor beta chains below was sequenced from the same sample in a study of identical twins (TCRdb year 2016). Library method: 5' RACE. The reads were generated on an Illumina HiSeq 2000. The public reads were run again by TCRdb, first through fastp at Q25 and then through MiXCR, and only productive beta chains were kept. When rows share a CDR3 protein, they turn into one entry using the most common DNA and genes. Within this sample are about 150,000 distinct CDR3 sequences, with roughly 3.2% of them counted one time only. The ten most abundant clones make up around 8.1% of the sample. The specimen was memory T cells sorted from blood. The cell subset or site label corresponds to: CD45RO+ enriched T cells. Every receptor here comes from a man aged 18 to 29 in good health.

This clonotype was picked up many times. This rearrangement joins TRBV4-2 to TRBJ2-1, with no clear D. This CDR3 comprises 14 residues. V was shortened by 1 base and J by 4 bases, with 8 bases between the two germline ends. Per the germline V gene, CDR1 is LGHNA and CDR2 is YNFKEQ. The CDR3 spells CASSQGDFYNEQFF. The CDR3 nucleotides are TGTGCCAGCAGCCAAGGCGACTTTTACAATGAGCAGTTCTTC.

In its sample, this clonotype was seen many times. V gene TRBV28 combines with J gene TRBJ2-7, with D possibly being TRBD2 (5 bases). Germline V lookup: CDR1 MDHEN, CDR2 SYDVKM. V was pared by 7 bases and J by 6 bases, with 13 bases between. The CDR3 has 12 residues. The chain's CDR3 is CASNTGSLEQYV. The CDR3 DNA is TGTGCCAGCAACACGGGGAGCCTCGAGCAGTACGTC.

This clonotype appeared many times. The chain uses TRBV20-1 and TRBJ2-3; D call uncertain. This CDR3 spans 15 amino acids. Trimming left V 6 bases short and J 1 base short, with 17 bases between. Per the germline V gene, CDR1 is DFQATT and CDR2 is SNEGSKA (reference sequence). The CDR3 loop is CSANQFGRRTDTQYF. The CDR3 DNA reads TGCAGTGCCAACCAATTCGGCAGACGCACAGATACGCAGTATTTT.

Many counts were recorded for this clonotype. The rearrangement links TRBV20-1 to TRBJ2-7, with 9 bases fitting TRBD1. Germline lookup yields CDR1 DFQATT and CDR2 SNEGSKA (reference sequence). CDR3 size: 12 residues. CDR3 nucleotides: TGCAGCGGACAGGGGCGGGGGTACGAGCAGTACTTC. It encodes CSGQGRGYEQYF.

This clonotype has at least ten counts. The chain employs TRBV29-1 and TRBJ2-3; D possibly corresponds to TRBD1 (6 bases). Germline CDR1 is SQVTM and CDR2 is ANQGSEA. Between the trimmed V and J ends, which lost 5 bases and 2 bases, there was a span of 11 bases. There are 13 residues in the CDR3. The CDR3 region has the DNA TGCAGCGTTTTCAGACAGGCCACAGATACGCAGTATTTT. Translated: CSVFRQATDTQYF.

This clonotype was counted many times. The chain is built from TRBV19 and TRBJ1-5; TRBD1 matches at 8 bases. Germline V gene data show CDR1 as LNHDA and CDR2 as SQIVND (reference sequence). This CDR3 spans 13 amino acids. Germline trimming cut 6 bases from V and 2 bases from J; bases unmatched to any gene: 0. CDR3 amino acids: CASRDRGNQPQHF. As DNA, the CDR3 is TGTGCCAGTAGGGACAGGGGCAATCAGCCCCAGCATTTT.

This clonotype was seen at least ten times. The V call is TRBV11-2, the J call TRBJ2-1; possibly TRBD2 for D (6 bases). Per the germline V gene, CDR1 is SGHAT and CDR2 is FQNNGV. The V gene lost 0 bases and the J gene lost 6 bases, with 18 bases spanning the gap. CDR3 length: 17 amino acids. CDR3 sequence reads: CASSLDQGRRLGNEQFF. CDR3 sequence (DNA): TGTGCCAGCAGCTTAGATCAAGGGAGGAGGTTGGGCAATGAGCAGTTCTTC.

This clonotype appeared many times. CDR3 DNA sequence: TGTGCCAGCAGCTTCCAGGACAGTAGGGGTACAGATACGCAGTATTTT. It is translated as CASSFQDSRGTDTQYF. V usage is TRBV5-5 and J usage is TRBJ2-3, with D perhaps matching TRBD1 (6 bases). Trimming shortened V by 2 bases and J by 3 bases, and 16 bases separated the two germline ends. CDR3 length: 16 amino acids. In germline, CDR1 is SGHKS, CDR2 YYEKEE (reference sequence).

This clonotype was seen many times. J is TRBJ1-6 and V is TRBV27; D uncertain. CDR3 length equals 16 residues. Germline CDR1 reads MNHEY; CDR2 reads SMNVEV (reference sequence). Trimming removed 6 bases from V and 2 bases from J, with 14 bases in between. In DNA form, the CDR3 reads TGTGCCAGCAGGGGGTCCGGTAGGGCCTATAATTCACCCCTCCACTTT. As protein: CASRGSGRAYNSPLHF.

Many counts were recorded for this clonotype. The V call is TRBV10-3, the J call TRBJ2-1, with 7 nucleotides matching TRBD1. The length of the CDR3 is 13 residues. With 6 bases clipped from V and 4 bases from J, the junction kept 3 bases outside the gene matches. Germline CDR1 reads ENHRY; CDR2 reads SYGVKD. The CDR3 bases are TGTGCCATCAGGACGACAGGGTACAATGAGCAGTTCTTC. Protein sequence: CAIRTTGYNEQFF.

This clonotype occurred many times. V is TRBV20-1 and J is TRBJ2-1, with D hard to call. Germline assignment: CDR1 DFQATT and CDR2 SNEGSKA (reference sequence). Trimming cost V 6 bases and J 0 bases, with 12 bases left between them. The CDR3 is 14 amino acids. The CDR3 nucleotides are TGCAGTGCCCTGCTATCGAGCTCCTACAATGAGCAGTTCTTC. Translated, it gives CSALLSSSYNEQFF.

This clonotype has ten or more counts. The chain combines TRBV18 with TRBJ2-7, with D unclear. Trimming pared 3 bases from V and 3 bases from J, leaving 12 bases between. Germline V lookup: CDR1 KGHSH, CDR2 LQKENI. The CDR3 spans 14 residues. This CDR3 is CASSPDDGNYEQYF. DNA for the CDR3: TGTGCCAGCTCACCGGACGACGGAAACTACGAGCAGTACTTC.

This clonotype was observed at least ten times. The V call is TRBV7-9, the J call TRBJ2-4, with TRBD1 matching 8 bases. J lost 9 bases, V lost 4 bases, and 2 bases had no gene match. Germline V CDR1 and CDR2: SEHNR, FQNEAQ (reference sequence). The CDR3 has 12 residues. CDR3 protein: CASSSGQGIQYF. As DNA, the CDR3 is TGTGCCAGCAGCTCCGGACAGGGCATTCAGTACTTC. Filled out from reference TRBV7-9 and TRBJ2-4, the complete variable domain reads DTGVSQNPRHKITKRGQNVTFRCDPISEHNRLYWYRQTLGQGPEFLTYFQNEAQLEKSRLLSDRFSAERPKGSFSTLEIQRTEQGDSAMYLCASSSGQGIQYFGAGTRLSVL.

This clonotype was seen at least ten times. The V and J genes are TRBV14 and TRBJ1-6; TRBD1 matches 7 bases. Germline V CDR1 and CDR2: SGHDN, FVKESK. This CDR3 has 14 residues. V lost 5 bases and J lost 8; bases outside the gene matches: 6. The CDR3 DNA sequence: TGTGCCAGCAGCGGGGGACAGTGGGATTCACCCCTCCACTTT. Protein sequence: CASSGGQWDSPLHF.

Many counts were recorded for this clonotype. The rearrangement links TRBV6-2 or TRBV6-3 to TRBJ1-2; D is uncertain. Trimming took off 2 bases at V and 6 bases at J, with 22 bases between the two ends. This CDR3 is built from 17 residues. From germline, CDR1 is MNHEY and CDR2 SVGEGT. CDR3 DNA: TGTGCCAGCAGTTACGCTTCCCCGGCGGCAGGACTTAATGGCTACACCTTC. This gives the protein CASSYASPAAGLNGYTF.

This clonotype has a count of ten or more. The V call is TRBV10-3, the J call TRBJ2-5; TRBD2 aligns across 11 bases. Germline trimming cut 2 bases from V and 4 bases from J; bases unmatched to any gene: 9. The CDR3 sequence is 17 residues long. Germline loops: CDR1 ENHRY, CDR2 SYGVKD. The CDR3 bases are TGTGCCATCAGTGAGACTAGCGGGAGCATAATAGGAGAGACCCAGTACTTC. This encodes CAISETSGSIIGETQYF.

This clonotype occurred many times. J is TRBJ2-3 and V is TRBV29-1; 8 bases are shared with TRBD1. With V trimmed by 7 bases and J by 9 bases, 9 bases remained unmatched. Germline values: CDR1 SQVTM, CDR2 ANQGSEA. The CDR3 extends over 12 amino acids. This chain's CDR3 is CSETTGVGTQYF. CDR3 coding DNA: TGCAGCGAGACGACAGGGGTCGGCACGCAGTATTTT.

This clonotype was recorded many times. The chain uses TRBV29-1 and TRBJ2-2; no reliable D call. CDR3 length: 14 amino acids. CDR1 and CDR2 from the germline V gene are SQVTM and ANQGSEA. The V and J ends lost 7 bases and 1 base respectively, with 13 bases between them. CDR3 sequence (DNA): TGCAGCGCCTCCCTCGCGGTGAACACCGGGGAGCTGTTTTTT. Its protein is CSASLAVNTGELFF.

This clonotype was counted ten times or more. As DNA, the CDR3 is TGTGCCAGCAGCGTAGTGGACGGGAGGTCCTACAATGAGCAGTTCTTC. Translated, it gives CASSVVDGRSYNEQFF. The V call is TRBV9, the J call TRBJ2-1; 7 bases agree with TRBD2. The ends lost 0 bases at V and 1 base at J; junction bases unmatched: 4. CDR1 and CDR2 from the germline V gene are SGDLS and YYNGEE. This CDR3 has 16 residues.

This clonotype appeared many times. The chain is built from TRBV27 and TRBJ1-5; D remains unclear. The CDR3 extends over 10 amino acids. Per the germline V gene, CDR1 is MNHEY and CDR2 is SMNVEV (reference sequence). The V end lost 11 bases, the J end lost 3 bases, and 5 bases lay between the germline ends. The CDR3 DNA reads TGTGCCCCGTTCAATCAGCCCCAGCATTTT. Amino acids: CAPFNQPQHF.

This clonotype was found many times. V gene TRBV5-4 combines with J gene TRBJ2-1; no clear D gene. CDR3 length equals 15 residues. The V end was cut by 7 bases, the J end by 0 bases, with 14 bases between. Germline V CDR1 and CDR2: SGHNT, YYREEE (reference sequence). The CDR3 DNA follows: TGTGCCAGCTCCGCCCCCCGTGGCTCCTACAATGAGCAGTTCTTC. Its translation is CASSAPRGSYNEQFF.

This clonotype was observed many times. J is TRBJ2-2 and V is TRBV2; no clear D gene. Germline values: CDR1 SNHLY, CDR2 FYNNEI. Trimming took 3 bases from V and 0 from J, leaving 8 bases between them. The CDR3 has 15 residues. Written as DNA, the CDR3 is TGTGCCAGCAGTGAGATTGCAGCGAACACCGGGGAGCTGTTTTTT. Protein sequence: CASSEIAANTGELFF. The whole variable domain, filled in from reference TRBV2 and TRBJ2-2, reads EPEVTQTPSHQVTQMGQEVILRCVPISNHLYFYWYRQILGQKVEFLVSFYNNEISEKSEIFDDQFSVERPDGSNFTLKIRSTKLEDSAMYFCASSEIAANTGELFFGEGSRLTVL.

In this sample, this clonotype turned up many times. J is TRBJ2-2 and V is TRBV5-1; perhaps TRBD2 as D (6 bases). The CDR3 extends over 15 amino acids. V was cut by 4 bases and J by 3 bases, with 13 bases left in between. CDR1 is SGHRS and CDR2 is YFSETQ in the germline V gene. Written as DNA, the CDR3 is TGCGCCAGCAGCGTCCGGGACTCCTACACCGGGGAGCTGTTTTTT. It yields the protein CASSVRDSYTGELFF. The whole variable domain, remainder taken from reference TRBV5-1 and TRBJ2-2, is KAGVTQTPRYLIKTRGQQVTLSCSPISGHRSVSWYQQTPGQGLQFLFEYFSETQRNKGNFPGRFSGRQFSNSRSEMNVSTLELGDSALYLCASSVRDSYTGELFFGEGSRLTVL.

This clonotype was found many times. The chain is built from TRBV12-3 or TRBV12-4 and TRBJ1-2; D is unclear. The CDR3 has 13 residues. Trimming shortened V by 8 bases and J by 4 bases, and 14 bases separated the two germline ends. The CDR3 nucleotides read TGTGCCAGCGCGACGGAAGGAGCCTATGGCTACACCTTC. This gives the protein CASATEGAYGYTF.

In this sample, this clonotype turned up a few times. One end of the junction varies from germline; a read error may be responsible. V and J are TRBV19 and TRBJ2-2, with 7 bases matching TRBD1. CDR1 LNHDA and CDR2 SQIVND come from the germline V gene (reference sequence). This CDR3 comprises 15 residues. CDR3 nucleotide sequence: TGTGCCAGTAGTCTAGAGGGGGCCTTCGCCGGGGAGCTGTTTTTT. Amino acid sequence: CASSLEGAFAGELFF. The full variable domain, in which reference TRBV19 and TRBJ2-2 provide the parts outside the CDR3, is DGGITQSPKYLFRKEGQNVTLSCEQNLNHDAMYWYRQDPGQGLRLIYYSQIVNDFQKGDIAEGYSVSREKKESFPLTVTSAQKNPTAFYLCASSLEGAFAGELFFGEGSRLTVL.

This clonotype was seen ten or more times. The V call is TRBV7-8, the J call TRBJ2-5, with D possibly being TRBD1 (5 bases). The ends were cut back, 6 bases at V and 3 bases at J, with 11 bases in the middle. The CDR3 extends over 13 amino acids. CDR1 is SGHVS and CDR2 is FQNEAQ in the germline V gene. The CDR3 is CASSGQWEETQYF. CDR3 sequence (DNA): TGTGCCAGCAGTGGACAATGGGAAGAGACCCAGTACTTC.

This clonotype appeared many times. J is TRBJ1-2 and V is TRBV29-1; D ambiguous. Germline lookup yields CDR1 SQVTM and CDR2 ANQGSEA. The CDR3 loop spans 12 amino acids. V was shortened by 6 bases and J by 2 bases, with 10 bases between the two germline ends. CDR3 DNA sequence: TGCAGCGTCCCGGGGAGGAACTATGGCTACACCTTC. This sequence encodes CSVPGRNYGYTF.

This chain links TRBV7-9 with TRBJ2-1; the match to TRBD1 covers 9 bases. Trimming at V came to 5 bases and at J to 7 bases, leaving 6 bases not matched to a gene. CDR1 and CDR2 (germline): SEHNR, FQNEAQ (reference sequence). CDR3 length equals 14 residues. This chain's CDR3 is CASSADRGGNEQFF. The DNA for the CDR3 is TGTGCCAGCAGCGCGGACAGGGGAGGGAATGAGCAGTTCTTC. Full variable domain (remainder filled in from reference TRBV7-9 and TRBJ2-1): DTGVSQNPRHKITKRGQNVTFRCDPISEHNRLYWYRQTLGQGPEFLTYFQNEAQLEKSRLLSDRFSAERPKGSFSTLEIQRTEQGDSAMYLCASSADRGGNEQFFGPGTRLTVL.

This clonotype was counted many times. The chain links TRBV10-2 to TRBJ2-7, with 15 positions matching TRBD2. After removal of 6 bases from V and 6 bases from J, the junction contained 6 bases not matched to a gene. The CDR3 extends over 15 amino acids. Germline lookup yields CDR1 WSHSY and CDR2 SAAADI. The chain's CDR3 is CASRGGLAGGGEQYF. CDR3 DNA: TGCGCCAGCAGGGGGGGACTAGCGGGAGGCGGCGAGCAGTACTTC.

This clonotype was observed at least ten times. This chain connects TRBV7-8 to TRBJ2-3; no definite D call. The CDR3 has 17 residues. The V gene lost 2 bases and the J gene lost 2 bases, with 17 bases spanning the gap. CDR1 is SGHVS and CDR2 is FQNEAQ in the germline V gene. The CDR3 reads CASSLSRKAFITDTQYF. In nucleotides, the CDR3 is TGTGCCAGCAGCTTATCCCGAAAGGCGTTTATCACAGATACGCAGTATTTT.

This clonotype was seen repeatedly, ten times or more. The chain links TRBV7-9 to TRBJ2-7; a possible D gene is TRBD2 (5 bases). This CDR3 has 12 residues. V lost 2 bases to trimming and J lost 3 bases, with 5 bases between them. Germline values: CDR1 SEHNR, CDR2 FQNEAQ (reference sequence). The CDR3 DNA reads TGTGCCAGCAGCTTAACTAGCTACGAGCAGTACGTC. It is translated as CASSLTSYEQYV.

There are many counts of this clonotype. CDR3 coding DNA: TGTGCCAGCGCCTTGCGATCCGGGCAAGAGACCCAGTACTTC. Its protein is CASALRSGQETQYF. V is TRBV12-3 or TRBV12-4 and J is TRBJ2-5, with no clear D. CDR3 length: 14 residues. V shed 8 bases and J shed 2 bases, with 15 bases lying between them.